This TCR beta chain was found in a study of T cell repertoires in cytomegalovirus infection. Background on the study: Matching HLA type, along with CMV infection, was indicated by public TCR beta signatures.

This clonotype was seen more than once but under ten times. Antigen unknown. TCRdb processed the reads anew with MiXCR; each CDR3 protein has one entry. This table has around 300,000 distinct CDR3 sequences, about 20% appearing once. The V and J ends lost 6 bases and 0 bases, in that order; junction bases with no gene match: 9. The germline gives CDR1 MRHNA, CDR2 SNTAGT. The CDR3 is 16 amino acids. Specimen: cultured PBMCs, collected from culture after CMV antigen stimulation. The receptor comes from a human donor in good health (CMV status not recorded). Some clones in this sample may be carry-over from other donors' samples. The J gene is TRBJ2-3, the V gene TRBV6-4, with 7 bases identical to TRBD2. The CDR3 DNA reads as TGTGCCAGCAGCGATCACCCTAGCGGTAGCACAGATACGCAGTATTTT. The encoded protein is CASSDHPSGSTDTQYF.